A single sample is the source of the 8 T cell receptor beta chains below, sequenced in a study of blood T cell repertoires in COVID-19. Sequenced by immunoSEQ multiplex PCR; TCRdb stores in-frame clones only, minus some. The sample shows roughly 79,000 clones, roughly four fifths of them seen only once. Source material: peripheral blood. The source is a human donor in a cohort sampled during active COVID-19.

This sequence joins TRBV5-1 and TRBJ2-3, with 9 bases lining up with TRBD2. Per the germline V gene, CDR1 is SGHRS and CDR2 is YFSETQ. V dropped 2 bases and J dropped 0; count of bases not matched to a gene: 1. There are 15 residues in the CDR3. In DNA form, the CDR3 reads TGCGCCAGCAGCTTAGCGGGGGGTAGCACAGATACGCAGTATTTT. This translates into CASSLAGGSTDTQYF.

This rearrangement joins TRBV7-3 to TRBJ2-5; 9 bases line up with TRBD1. There are 16 residues in the CDR3. V dropped 1 base and J dropped 5; count of bases not matched to a gene: 8. The germline V gene encodes CDR1 SGHTA and CDR2 FQGTGA. The CDR3 loop is CASSLNPGQGLETQYF. The CDR3 DNA follows: TGTGCCAGCAGCTTAAATCCGGGACAGGGTCTCGAGACCCAGTACTTC.

The chain uses TRBV4-2 and TRBJ2-7; TRBD1 matches at 9 bases. Trimming at V came to 0 bases and at J to 3 bases, leaving 12 bases not matched to a gene. Germline V gene data show CDR1 as LGHNA and CDR2 as YNFKEQ. CDR3 size: 18 residues. The CDR3 reads CASSQEGIAGTGIYEQYF. CDR3 coding DNA: TGTGCCAGCAGCCAAGAAGGAATCGCCGGGACAGGGATCTACGAGCAGTACTTC.

The CDR3 DNA follows: TGCGCCAGCAGCTTGGCCCTAGCGGCGGACGAGCAGTACTTC. It translates to CASSLALAADEQYF. The genes are TRBV5-1 and TRBJ2-7, with TRBD2 matching 7 bases. With 0 bases clipped from V and 5 bases from J, the junction kept 5 bases outside the gene matches. Germline lookup yields CDR1 SGHRS and CDR2 YFSETQ. This CDR3 is 14 amino acids long.

The V call is TRBV7-6, the J call TRBJ2-4; 8 bases map to TRBD1. V was pared by 5 bases and J by 4 bases, with 4 bases of the junction left unmatched. Germline CDR1 is SGHVS and CDR2 is FNYEAQ. There are 14 residues in the CDR3. Here the CDR3 reads CASSRRQGKNIQYF. CDR3 in DNA: TGTGCCAGCAGCCGAAGACAGGGGAAAAACATTCAGTACTTC.

The chain carries TRBV18 and TRBJ2-2, with D perhaps matching TRBD1 (6 bases). The V end was cut by 6 bases, the J end by 0 bases, with 26 bases between. CDR1 KGHSH and CDR2 LQKENI come from the germline V gene. The CDR3 has 20 residues. Here the CDR3 reads CASSPWTDSVSGSNTGELFF. The CDR3 DNA follows: TGTGCCAGCTCTCCATGGACAGATTCGGTTAGTGGGTCGAACACCGGGGAGCTGTTTTTT. Based on the CDR3 plus reference TRBV18 and TRBJ2-2, the full variable domain is NAGVMQNPRHLVRRRGQEARLRCSPMKGHSHVYWYRQLPEEGLKFMVYLQKENIIDESGMPKERFSAEFPKEGPSILRIQQVVRGDSAAYFCASSPWTDSVSGSNTGELFFGEGSRLTVL.

This clone came up once. The chain links TRBV5-4 to TRBJ1-3, with D possibly TRBD1 on 5 matching bases. There are 19 residues in the CDR3. Deletions cut 5 bases from V and 4 bases from J, with 28 bases between. CDR1 is SGHNT and CDR2 is YYREEE in the germline V gene (reference sequence). DNA of the CDR3: TGTGCCAGCAGTTTCAATTCCGCCCGGGGACTTACTACGGGAAACACCATATATTTT. This sequence encodes CASSFNSARGLTTGNTIYF.

This clone was seen a single time. J is TRBJ1-1 and V is TRBV25-1; 8 bases agree with TRBD1. The CDR3 is 13 amino acids. Germline V gene data show CDR1 as MGHDK and CDR2 as SYGVNS. Unmatched junction bases numbered 2, after V lost 3 bases and J lost 5 bases. CDR3 amino acids: CASSDTGGTEAFF. DNA of the CDR3: TGTGCCAGCAGTGATACAGGGGGAACTGAAGCTTTCTTT.